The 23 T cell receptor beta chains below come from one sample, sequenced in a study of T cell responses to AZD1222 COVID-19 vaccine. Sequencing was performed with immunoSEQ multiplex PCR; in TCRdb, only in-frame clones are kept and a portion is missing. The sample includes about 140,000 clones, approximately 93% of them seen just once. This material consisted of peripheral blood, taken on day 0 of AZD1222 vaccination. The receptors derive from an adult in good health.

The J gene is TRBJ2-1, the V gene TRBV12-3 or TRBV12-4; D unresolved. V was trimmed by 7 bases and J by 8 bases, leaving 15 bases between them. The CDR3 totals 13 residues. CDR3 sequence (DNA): TGTGCCAGCATCTCAAGTATCACGGATGAGCAGTTCTTC. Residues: CASISSITDEQFF.

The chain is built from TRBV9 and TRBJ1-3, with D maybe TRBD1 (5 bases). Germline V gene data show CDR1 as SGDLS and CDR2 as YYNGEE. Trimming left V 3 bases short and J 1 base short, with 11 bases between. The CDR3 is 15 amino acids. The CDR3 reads CASSETATSGNTIYF. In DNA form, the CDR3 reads TGTGCCAGCAGCGAGACAGCCACTTCTGGAAACACCATATATTTT.

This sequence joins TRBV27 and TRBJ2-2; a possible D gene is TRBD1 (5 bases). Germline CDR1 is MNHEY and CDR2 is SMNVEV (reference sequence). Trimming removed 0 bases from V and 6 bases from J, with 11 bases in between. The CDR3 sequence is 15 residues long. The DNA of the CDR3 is TGTGCCAGCAGTTTATCGCAGGGTTCGCCCGGGGAGCTGTTTTTT. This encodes CASSLSQGSPGELFF.

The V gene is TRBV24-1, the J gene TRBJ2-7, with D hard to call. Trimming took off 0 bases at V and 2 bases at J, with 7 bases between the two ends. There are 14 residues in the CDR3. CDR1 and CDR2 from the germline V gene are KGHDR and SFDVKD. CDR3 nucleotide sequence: TGTGCCACCAGTGATTTGCTGCAAACCTACGAGCAGTACTTC. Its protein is CATSDLLQTYEQYF.

The CDR3 coding sequence is TGTGCCAGCAGCCAAGCCAGGACCAGCTATGGCTACACCTTC. This sequence encodes CASSQARTSYGYTF. J is TRBJ1-2 and V is TRBV3-1 (or the pseudogene TRBV3-2); no firm D call. Germline values: CDR1 LGHDT, CDR2 YNNKEL (reference sequence). Trimming took off 1 base at V and 4 bases at J, with 10 bases between the two ends. This CDR3 comprises 14 residues.

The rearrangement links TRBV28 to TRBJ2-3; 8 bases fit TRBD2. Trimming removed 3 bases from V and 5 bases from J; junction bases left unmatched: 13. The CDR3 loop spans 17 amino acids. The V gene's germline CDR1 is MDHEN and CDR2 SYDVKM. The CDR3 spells CASSLIGTRVRGDTQYF. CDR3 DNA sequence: TGTGCCAGCAGTTTGATCGGGACTAGGGTCAGGGGAGATACGCAGTATTTT. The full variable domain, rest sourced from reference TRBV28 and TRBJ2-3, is DVKVTQSSRYLVKRTGEKVFLECVQDMDHENMFWYRQDPGLGLRLIYFSYDVKMKEKGDIPEGYSVSREKKERFSLILESASTNQTSMYLCASSLIGTRVRGDTQYFGPGTRLTVL.

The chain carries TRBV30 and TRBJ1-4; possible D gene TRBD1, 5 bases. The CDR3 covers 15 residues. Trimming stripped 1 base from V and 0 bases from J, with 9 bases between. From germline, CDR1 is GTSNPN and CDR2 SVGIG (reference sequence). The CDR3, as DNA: TGTGCCTGGAGTGGTGGGACGGCAACTAATGAAAAACTGTTTTTT. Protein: CAWSGGTATNEKLFF. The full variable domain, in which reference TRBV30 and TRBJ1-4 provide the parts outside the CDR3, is SQTIHQWPATLVQPVGSPLSLECTVEGTSNPNLYWYRQAAGRGLQLLFYSVGIGQISSEVPQNLSASRPQDRQFILSSKKLLLSDSGFYLCAWSGGTATNEKLFFGSGTQLSVL.

In nucleotides, the CDR3 is TGTGCCTGGAGTGTGGGGCAGGGGGCATGGTACGAGCAGTACTTC. Translation: CAWSVGQGAWYEQYF. The chain links TRBV30 to TRBJ2-7, with 8 bases identical to TRBD1. V was pared by 0 bases and J by 4 bases, with 8 bases of the junction left unmatched. CDR3 size: 15 residues. Per the germline V gene, CDR1 is GTSNPN and CDR2 is SVGIG (reference sequence).

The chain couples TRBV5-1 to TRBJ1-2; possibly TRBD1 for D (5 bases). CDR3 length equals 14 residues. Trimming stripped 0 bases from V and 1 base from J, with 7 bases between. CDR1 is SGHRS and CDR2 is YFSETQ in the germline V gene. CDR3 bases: TGCGCCAGCAGCTTGGGACAGTATAACTATGGCTACACCTTC. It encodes CASSLGQYNYGYTF.

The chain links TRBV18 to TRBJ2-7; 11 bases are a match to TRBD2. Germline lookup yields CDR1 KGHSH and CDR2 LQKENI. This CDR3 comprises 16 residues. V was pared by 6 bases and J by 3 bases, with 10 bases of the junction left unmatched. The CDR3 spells CASSSSQGTSGYEQYF. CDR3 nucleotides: TGTGCCAGCTCGAGCTCCCAAGGGACTAGCGGCTACGAGCAGTACTTC.

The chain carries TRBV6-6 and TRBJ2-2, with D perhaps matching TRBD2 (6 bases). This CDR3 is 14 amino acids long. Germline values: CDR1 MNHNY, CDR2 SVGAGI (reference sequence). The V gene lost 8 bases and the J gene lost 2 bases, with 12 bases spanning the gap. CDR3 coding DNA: TGTGCCAGCCTAGCGACCTATAACACCGGGGAGCTGTTTTTT. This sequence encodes CASLATYNTGELFF.

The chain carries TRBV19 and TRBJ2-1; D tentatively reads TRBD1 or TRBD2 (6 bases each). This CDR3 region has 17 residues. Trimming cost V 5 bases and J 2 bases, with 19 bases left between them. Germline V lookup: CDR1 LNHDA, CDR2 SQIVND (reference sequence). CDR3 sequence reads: CASSPEGGGKTYNEQFF. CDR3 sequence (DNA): TGTGCCAGTAGTCCGGAGGGGGGCGGGAAGACCTACAATGAGCAGTTCTTC. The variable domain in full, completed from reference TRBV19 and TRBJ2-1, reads DGGITQSPKYLFRKEGQNVTLSCEQNLNHDAMYWYRQDPGQGLRLIYYSQIVNDFQKGDIAEGYSVSREKKESFPLTVTSAQKNPTAFYLCASSPEGGGKTYNEQFFGPGTRLTVL.

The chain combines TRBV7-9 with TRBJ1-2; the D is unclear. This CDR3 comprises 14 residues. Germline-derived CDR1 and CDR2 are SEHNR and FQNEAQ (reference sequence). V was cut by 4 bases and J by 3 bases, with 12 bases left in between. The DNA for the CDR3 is TGTGCCAGCAGCTCCCCGGACGTCTACTATGGCTACACCTTC. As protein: CASSSPDVYYGYTF.

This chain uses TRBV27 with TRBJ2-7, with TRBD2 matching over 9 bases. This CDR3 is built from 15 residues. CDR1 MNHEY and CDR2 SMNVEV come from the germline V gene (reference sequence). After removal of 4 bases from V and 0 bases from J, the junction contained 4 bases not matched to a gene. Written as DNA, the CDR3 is TGTGCCAGCAGTTCCCTAGCGGGATCCTCCTACGAGCAGTACTTC. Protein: CASSSLAGSSYEQYF.

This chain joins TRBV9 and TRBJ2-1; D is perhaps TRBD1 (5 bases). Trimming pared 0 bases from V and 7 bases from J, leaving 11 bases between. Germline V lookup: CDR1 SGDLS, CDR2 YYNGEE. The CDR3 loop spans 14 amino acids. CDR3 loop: CASSVVGLGNEQFF. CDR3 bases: TGTGCCAGCAGCGTAGTGGGGCTCGGGAATGAGCAGTTCTTC.

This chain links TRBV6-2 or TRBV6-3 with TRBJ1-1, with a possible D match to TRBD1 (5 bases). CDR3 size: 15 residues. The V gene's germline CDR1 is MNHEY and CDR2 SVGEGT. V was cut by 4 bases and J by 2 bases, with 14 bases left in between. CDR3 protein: CASSFIPGLNTEAFF. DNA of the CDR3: TGTGCCAGCAGTTTCATCCCGGGACTAAACACTGAAGCTTTCTTT.

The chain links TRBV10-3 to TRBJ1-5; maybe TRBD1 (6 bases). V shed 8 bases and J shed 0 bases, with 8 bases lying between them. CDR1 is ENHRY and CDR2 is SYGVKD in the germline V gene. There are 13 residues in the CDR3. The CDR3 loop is CAIQGYSNQPQHF. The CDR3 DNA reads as TGTGCCATCCAGGGGTATAGCAATCAGCCCCAGCATTTT.

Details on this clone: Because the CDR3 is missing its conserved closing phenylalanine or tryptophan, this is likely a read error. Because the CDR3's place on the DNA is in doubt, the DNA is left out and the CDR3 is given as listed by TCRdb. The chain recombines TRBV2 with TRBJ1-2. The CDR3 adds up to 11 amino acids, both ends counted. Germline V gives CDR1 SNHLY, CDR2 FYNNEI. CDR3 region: CASSEGRECHY.

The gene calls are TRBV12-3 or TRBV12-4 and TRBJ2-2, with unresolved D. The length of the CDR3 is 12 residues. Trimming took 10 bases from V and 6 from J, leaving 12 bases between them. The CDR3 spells CAIMTRAGELFF. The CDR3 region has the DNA TGTGCCATCATGACACGGGCCGGGGAGCTGTTTTTT.

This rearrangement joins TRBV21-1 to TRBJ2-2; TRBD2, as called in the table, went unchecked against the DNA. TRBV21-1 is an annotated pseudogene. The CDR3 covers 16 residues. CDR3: CASSKATGFGTGELFF. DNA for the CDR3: TGTGCCAGCAGCAAAGCGACCGGGTTCGGCACCGGGGAGCTGTTTTTT.

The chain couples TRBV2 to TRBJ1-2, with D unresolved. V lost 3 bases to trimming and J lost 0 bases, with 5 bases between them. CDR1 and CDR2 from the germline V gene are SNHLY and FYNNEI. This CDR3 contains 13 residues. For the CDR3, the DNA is TGTGCCAGCAGTGATAGGCCTAACTATGGCTACACCTTC. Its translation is CASSDRPNYGYTF.

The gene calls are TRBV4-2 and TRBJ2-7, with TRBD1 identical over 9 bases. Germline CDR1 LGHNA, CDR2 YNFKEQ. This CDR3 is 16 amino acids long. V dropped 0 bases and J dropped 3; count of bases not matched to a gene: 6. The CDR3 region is CASSQERTGEFYEQYF. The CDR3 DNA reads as TGTGCCAGCAGCCAAGAGCGGACAGGGGAATTCTACGAGCAGTACTTC.

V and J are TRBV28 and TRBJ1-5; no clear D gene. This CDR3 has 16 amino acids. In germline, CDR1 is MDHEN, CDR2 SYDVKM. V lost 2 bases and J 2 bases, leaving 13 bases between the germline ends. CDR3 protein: CASSLNMVSRNQPQHF. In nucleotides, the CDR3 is TGTGCCAGCAGTTTAAACATGGTTTCTCGCAATCAGCCCCAGCATTTT. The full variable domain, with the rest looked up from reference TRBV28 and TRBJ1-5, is DVKVTQSSRYLVKRTGEKVFLECVQDMDHENMFWYRQDPGLGLRLIYFSYDVKMKEKGDIPEGYSVSREKKERFSLILESASTNQTSMYLCASSLNMVSRNQPQHFGDGTRLSIL.